This TCR beta chain was sequenced during a study of T cells in tuberculosis (dated by TCRdb to between 2018 and 2020). Broadly, across the study: In the study, CD1B tetramers and high-throughput TCR immunosequencing were combined to characterize T cells specific for the mycobacterial lipid antigen glucose monomycolate (GMM). In a South African clinical cohort, IGRA-negative adolescents, IGRA-positive adolescents with latent tuberculosis and adults with active tuberculosis were compared, with under 13 people in each group.

Its CDR3 holds 16 amino acids, cysteine through phenylalanine. This entry keeps only the CDR3 DNA: 48 bases, framed from base 1. For CDR1 and CDR2, the germline V gene lists SGHTS and YDEGEE. The germline V and J ends show losses of 7 bases and 4 bases respectively, and no gene match explains 16 bases of the junction. A note on this clone: It lacks a known antigen. The input lacks base qualities; no much larger clone sits a single base away.

Broad study findings and their caveats: Smaller mean NN-distances to GMM-specific TCRs were observed in active tuberculosis TCR-alpha repertoires than in IGRA-negative controls, suggesting clonal expansion of GMM-specific TCRs. Smaller NN-distances were partly driven by shorter CDR3-alpha lengths in active tuberculosis patients, and statistical significance was not reached for the TCR-beta difference. Clinical samples were chosen by availability of cryopreserved specimens, and active tuberculosis cases were adults while controls were adolescents. A classifier using the diverse GMM-specific repertoire reached approximately 89% accuracy (AUROC around 0.9), compared with more than 65% accuracy using GEM motif frequencies.

The immunoSEQ multiplex PCR assay was used to generate TCR libraries, with TCR-beta and/or TCR-alpha/delta assays applied to each sample. The amplified TCR libraries were sequenced on the Illumina high-throughput platform. Regarding the original processing steps: Clustering and dimensionality reduction relied on pairwise TCRdist distances among GMM-specific receptors from T cells that were either sorted ex vivo or expanded in vitro. Each clinical repertoire received a mean NN-distance score, defined as the average TCRdist to the nearest 10% of tetramer-positive reference sequences. To compute GEM TCR motif frequency, the fraction of unique TCRs matching known GEM sequences by V/J usage and CDR3 length was calculated. Active tuberculosis was classified by linear discriminant analysis with leave-one-out cross-validation, implemented in scikit-learn. This is the immuneACCESS table as TCRdb keeps it, with only in-frame sequences that have V and J called. A part of the clones is gone; compared with another copy, unresolved V genes explain less than half, and the rest is unexplained. V, J and clone size are taken as reported in that table, and D and trimming were inferred from the DNA itself. Present in this sample are approximately 30,000 clones, 97% of which were seen just once. 6.2% of the sample rests with the top ten.

At study entry, adolescents were screened for latent tuberculosis infection using a tuberculin skin test and the QuantiFERON-TB GOLD In-Tube IGRA. Immunosequencing was performed on unsorted cryopreserved PBMC and covered 100,000 or so T cells per clinical donor on average. Eleven high schools in the Worcester region of the Western Cape, South Africa, served as enrollment sites for adolescents aged 12 to 18 years. Approximately 10 adolescents infected with M. tuberculosis and ten uninfected adolescents were chosen and matched for age and sex. Adolescent PBMC were isolated from freshly drawn heparinized blood by density centrifugation and cryopreserved.

The sequence came from a donor aged 5 to 30 with latent tuberculosis or without tuberculosis infection. The rearrangement joined TRBV5-8 to TRBJ2-5, with 7 bases in between that match TRBD2. The specimen was PBMCs. CDR3 loop: CASPSSWAGASETQYF. The bases are TGTGCCAGCCCTTCTTCCTGGGCGGGAGCATCAGAGACCCAGTACTTC.